These 19 T cell receptor beta chains share one sample of origin, sequenced in a study of blood T cell repertoires in COVID-19 (dated by TCRdb to 2019 to 2021). Library prep was done by the immunoSEQ multiplex PCR assay. TCRdb limited this immuneACCESS table to in-frame rearrangements with V and J called. A share of clones is missing; checked studies link under half to unresolved V genes, and the rest is unexplained. The sample yields 130,000 to 150,000 clones; about 92% were counted once. The ten largest clones represent around 1.6% of the sample. Sample: peripheral blood. The receptors were gathered from a human donor in a cohort sampled during active COVID-19.

This chain uses TRBV13 with TRBJ2-3; TRBD1 agrees at 8 bases. Losses at the gene ends were 2 bases for V and 0 bases for J; bases not matched to a gene: 10. The CDR3 consists of 18 residues. Germline-derived CDR1 and CDR2 are PRHDT and FYEKMQ (reference sequence). In DNA form, the CDR3 reads TGTGCCAGCAGCTTACCGCCTGACAGGGGATCTAGCACAGATACGCAGTATTTT. Amino acid sequence: CASSLPPDRGSSTDTQYF.

The rearrangement uses TRBV19 and TRBJ1-2, with 11 nucleotides matching TRBD1. The V gene end was trimmed by 5 bases and the J gene end by 5 bases; junction bases not matched to a gene: 7. The CDR3 covers 15 residues. Germline CDR1 is LNHDA and CDR2 is SQIVND (reference sequence). This CDR3 reads CASSALRDRGYGYTF. In nucleotides, the CDR3 is TGTGCCAGTAGTGCCCTCCGGGACAGGGGGTATGGCTACACCTTC.

This chain links TRBV7-3 with TRBJ2-5; 7 positions match TRBD1. The germline CDR1 and CDR2 sequences are SGHTA and FQGTGA. V was pared by 5 bases and J by 5 bases, with 8 bases of the junction left unmatched. CDR3 size: 14 residues. The CDR3 DNA reads TGTGCCAGCAGCATTACAGGGGATCGGGAGACCCAGTACTTC. Its translation: CASSITGDRETQYF.

The chain couples TRBV6-5 to TRBJ2-5; D gene ambiguous. The V end was cut by 7 bases, the J end by 3 bases, with 18 bases between. This CDR3 contains 15 residues. Germline CDR1 and CDR2: MNHEY and SVGAGI. CDR3 protein: CASTPRLVSEETQYF. CDR3 coding DNA: TGTGCCAGCACTCCCCGATTAGTATCGGAAGAGACCCAGTACTTC.

The genes are TRBV6-6 and TRBJ2-3, with 12 bases aligning to TRBD1. The CDR3 loop spans 16 amino acids. V gave up 7 bases and J gave up 8 bases; unmatched junction bases: 13. Germline CDR1 reads MNHNY; CDR2 reads SVGAGI (reference sequence). CDR3 loop: CASTNPGQGARGTQYF. The CDR3 nucleotides read TGTGCCAGCACCAATCCGGGACAGGGGGCGCGAGGTACGCAGTATTTT.

The J gene is TRBJ1-1, the V gene TRBV10-3, with D maybe TRBD1 (6 bases). Per the germline V gene, CDR1 is ENHRY and CDR2 is SYGVKD. Trimming removed 4 bases from V and 1 base from J, with 16 bases in between. CDR3 length equals 16 residues. CDR3 region: CAISGTKQGTNTEAFF. The CDR3 region has the DNA TGTGCCATCAGTGGGACCAAACAGGGAACGAACACTGAAGCTTTCTTT.

The genes are TRBV6-6 and TRBJ2-7, with 10 bases aligning to TRBD1. This CDR3 spans 13 amino acids. The germline gives CDR1 MNHNY, CDR2 SVGAGI (reference sequence). V lost 5 bases to trimming and J lost 7 bases; unmatched junction nucleotides: 5. The CDR3 sequence is CASSQRTGGEQYF. The CDR3 DNA reads TGTGCCAGCAGTCAAAGGACAGGGGGAGAGCAGTACTTC.

The rearrangement links TRBV10-3 to TRBJ2-3, with TRBD1 matching 9 bases. In germline, CDR1 is ENHRY, CDR2 SYGVKD. The CDR3 spans 16 residues. J gave up 2 bases and V 6 bases, and 9 bases lay outside the gene matches. The CDR3 region is CAIRGQGIGYTDTQYF. The CDR3 nucleotides are TGTGCCATCAGAGGACAGGGGATCGGTTACACAGATACGCAGTATTTT.

The chain joins TRBV7-2 to TRBJ2-1; D is unresolved. Germline V CDR1 and CDR2: SGHTA, FQGNSA. Trimming left V 1 base short and J 8 bases short, with 9 bases between. The CDR3 spans 13 residues. Here the CDR3 reads CASSLGLVDEQFF. Here the CDR3 DNA reads TGTGCCAGCAGCTTAGGGCTAGTGGATGAGCAGTTCTTC.

CDR3 DNA: TGTGCCAGCAGCAACGACCGAAGGAGGACCGGGGAGCTGTTTTTT. Protein sequence: CASSNDRRRTGELFF. The V gene is TRBV5-4, the J gene TRBJ2-2, with TRBD2 as a possible D gene (5 bases). The V end was cut by 4 bases, the J end by 5 bases, with 15 bases between. In germline, CDR1 is SGHNT, CDR2 YYREEE (reference sequence). CDR3 size: 15 residues.

The V gene is TRBV12-3 or TRBV12-4, the J gene TRBJ2-7; 7 bases match TRBD1. The CDR3 spans 13 residues. Trimming removed 6 bases from V and 3 bases from J; junction bases left unmatched: 5. Written as DNA, the CDR3 is TGTGCCAGCAGCGTGGACAGGATCTACGAGCAGTACTTC. Its protein is CASSVDRIYEQYF.

The V and J genes are TRBV6-1 and TRBJ1-1, with 9 bases fitting TRBD1. This CDR3 has 15 residues. The germline V gene has CDR1 MNHNS and CDR2 SASEGT. With V trimmed by 1 base and J by 5 bases, 5 bases remained unmatched. In DNA, the CDR3 is TGTGCCAGCAGTGAAGAACAGGGGGCGCGTACTGAAGCTTTCTTT. It translates to CASSEEQGARTEAFF.

CDR3 in amino acids: CATRDRGRSNTEAFF. The CDR3 DNA sequence: TGTGCCACCCGGGACAGGGGCCGGTCGAACACTGAAGCTTTCTTT. The chain recombines TRBV15 with TRBJ1-1; 10 positions match TRBD1. The V gene's germline CDR1 is LNHNV and CDR2 YYDKDF (reference sequence). The CDR3 is 15 residues long. Unmatched junction bases numbered 7, after V lost 8 bases and J lost 1 base.

The J gene is TRBJ1-1, the V gene TRBV11-1; D unresolved. CDR1 is SGHAT and CDR2 is FQDESV in the germline V gene (reference sequence). Trimming cost V 3 bases and J 1 base, with 6 bases left between them. CDR3 length: 13 amino acids. CDR3 sequence: CASSLSRNTEAFF. The CDR3 coding sequence is TGTGCCAGCAGCTTGTCTAGGAACACTGAAGCTTTCTTT.

The chain has TRBV13 and TRBJ2-7; D unresolved. Germline CDR1 is PRHDT and CDR2 is FYEKMQ (reference sequence). Deletions cut 7 bases from V and 4 bases from J, with 29 bases between. This CDR3 comprises 18 residues. CDR3 in DNA: TGTGCCAGCATACGAGAATTTCCTCAGGATCAGGTCAAGTACGAGCAGTACTTC. It yields the protein CASIREFPQDQVKYEQYF.

The rearrangement joins TRBV4-1 to TRBJ1-6, with 11 bases lining up with TRBD1. Germline-derived CDR1 and CDR2 are MGHRA and YSYEKL. V lost 6 bases, J lost 8 bases, and 12 bases stayed unmatched. This CDR3 contains 17 residues. The CDR3 nucleotides read TGCGCCAGCAGACTCACCTTGGACAGGGGGCCTGATTCACCCCTCCACTTT. Translating gives CASRLTLDRGPDSPLHF.

This chain joins TRBV28 and TRBJ1-4; 7 bases are a match to TRBD1. Germline CDR1 is MDHEN and CDR2 is SYDVKM. This CDR3 is built from 14 residues. V lost 5 bases, J lost 4 bases, and 4 bases stayed unmatched. For the CDR3, the DNA is TGTGCCAGCAGTCCGACAGGGCTTAATGAAAAACTGTTTTTT. It is translated as CASSPTGLNEKLFF.

The V and J genes are TRBV6-6 and TRBJ1-1; TRBD1 aligns across 8 bases. The J segment lost 7 bases and the V segment lost 2 bases, leaving 6 bases of the junction unmatched. This CDR3 contains 14 residues. Germline V gene lookup returns CDR1 MNHNY and CDR2 SVGAGI (reference sequence). The DNA for the CDR3 is TGTGCCAGCAGTTACAGCCTGACAGGGGATGAAGCTTTCTTT. Translating it yields CASSYSLTGDEAFF.

The CDR3 DNA reads as TGTGCCAGCAGCACAGGGACTAGCGGTTACGAGCAGTACTTC. Translated: CASSTGTSGYEQYF. This chain joins TRBV5-4 and TRBJ2-7, with 11 bases lining up with TRBD2. The CDR3 consists of 14 residues. V was clipped by 4 bases and J by 4 bases; unmatched bases: 4. Germline CDR1 and CDR2: SGHNT and YYREEE (reference sequence). The variable domain in full, with the rest retrieved from reference TRBV5-4 and TRBJ2-7, is ETGVTQSPTHLIKTRGQQVTLRCSSQSGHNTVSWYQQALGQGPQFIFQYYREEENGRGNFPPRFSGLQFPNYSSELNVNALELDDSALYLCASSTGTSGYEQYFGPGTRLTVT.